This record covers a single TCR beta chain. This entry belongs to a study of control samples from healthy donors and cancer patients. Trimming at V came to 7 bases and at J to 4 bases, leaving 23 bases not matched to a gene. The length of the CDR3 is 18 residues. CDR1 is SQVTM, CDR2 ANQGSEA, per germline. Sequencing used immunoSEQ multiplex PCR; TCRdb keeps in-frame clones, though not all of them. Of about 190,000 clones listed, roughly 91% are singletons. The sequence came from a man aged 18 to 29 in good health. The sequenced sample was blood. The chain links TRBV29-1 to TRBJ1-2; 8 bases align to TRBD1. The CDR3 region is CSGVVYGQGRSRGYGYTF. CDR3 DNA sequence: TGCAGCGGCGTTGTCTACGGACAGGGCCGGAGTCGGGGCTATGGCTACACCTTC.